This TCR beta chain was obtained from a study of cytomegalovirus exposure and HLA in healthy donors (dated by TCRdb to 2016 to 2017). For the wider study: An earlier analysis of 550 to 700 of the donors reported 250 to 350 Gb of sequence data and around 120 million unique TCR beta sequences from about 180 million T cells. An early release covering roughly 580 HLA-typed donors comprised around 300 gigabases of sequencing data and tens of millions of unique TCR sequences. Among the roughly 390 genotyped donors, around 81% belonged to the genetic ancestry cluster associated with self-reported Caucasian donors. The study aimed to test whether cataloging public T cell receptors could reveal signatures of past pathogen exposure. The study used immunosequencing to profile the T cell repertoires of about 670 subjects and linked those repertoires to cytomegalovirus serostatus. Along with the roughly 710-subject first cohort, a separate validation cohort of over a hundred different subjects was used. To predict cytomegalovirus infection status, the study combined high-throughput TCR immunosequencing, statistical association of individual TCRs with disease status, and machine learning. To study patterns of TCR occurrence, a later analysis re-analyzed previously published TCR beta repertoires from 666 donors and added high-resolution HLA genotyping. In the later analysis, no new phenotypic data were used to find candidate immune exposures; instead, reliance was placed on TCR beta sequences and their occurrence across donors. An earlier analysis of fewer than 750 of the donors used high-throughput TCR beta sequencing to judge whether each TCR beta V gene segment behaved as functional or pseudogenic. Donor age, sex, ethnicity and CMV serostatus were compiled together with the repertoire data. Genome-wide SNP genotypes for about 60% of the 666 donors were used in a later genetic analysis, which treated that subset as a discovery cohort. Every discovery cohort repertoire had been produced on one sequencing platform. Class I and class II HLA loci were covered by the typing at four-digit resolution. The number of donors typed differed by locus, with 629-630 for A, B, C, DRB1 and DQB1, around 500 for DQA1, about 610 for DPA1, and 400 to 490 for DPB1. Roughly 5 DR-DQ haplotypes were handled as single units for association and clustering, since linkage in the cohort was strong. Across approximately 400 genotyped donors of the cohort, an average of roughly 250,000 unique TCR beta nucleotide sequences per donor were sequenced, and approximately 17% of those sequences were non-productive.

This clone was observed a few times. Which antigen it targets is not known. Base qualities were left out, and no much larger clone turns up one base away. The cohort consisted of more than 650 healthy bone marrow donors. At the time of sampling, every cohort member was nominally healthy, though immune exposures that went unrecorded were likely present. The donor was CMV seropositive and belonged to the group of 270 or so seropositive cohort members. A peripheral blood sample was collected from each donor, and TCR beta sequencing was performed on peripheral blood mononuclear cells. Genomic DNA was extracted from the blood cell samples with the Qiagen DNeasy Blood Extraction Kit. Library creation used the immunoSEQ multiplex PCR assay. A mixture of 60 forward primers for TCR Vbeta segments and 13 reverse primers for TCR Jbeta segments was used in the multiplex PCR. Amplification of the CDR3 region of rearranged TCR beta genes was performed with a multiplex PCR assay on genomic DNA. On the Illumina HiSeq System, the amplified TCR beta libraries were sequenced as 87-base-pair reads. The source study handled its data this way. A later analysis counted about 80 million unique TCR beta chains across the 640 or so repertoires, and roughly 10 million of these chains were shared by at least two donors. Raw reads were error-corrected and collapsed into unique sequences by a nearest-neighbor algorithm in which closely related sequences were merged to remove PCR and sequencing errors. Alignment of CDR3 sequences to IMGT reference sequences was used to assign V, D and J gene segments. For a sequence to be retained, a match of at least six nucleotides was required to both a V gene segment and a J gene segment. Rearrangements were classified as productive when the CDR3 lacked stop codons and remained in frame with V and J, and all other rearrangements were classified as non-productive. Following IMGT convention, CDR3 was defined as the stretch from the second conserved V-encoded cysteine up to the conserved J-encoded phenylalanine. In an earlier analysis of just under 600 of the donors, sequences lacking an unambiguous match to a single V gene segment were excluded. In an earlier analysis of approximately 500 of the donors, a V segment was called functional when productive rearrangements were above 56.7%, and segregating when the standard deviation between donors exceeded 5%. To diagnose cytomegalovirus status from the catalog of TCR beta chain sequences, a statistical classification framework was built. A later analysis assigned V and J genes by comparing TCR nucleotide sequences with IMGT/GENE-DB human TR gene sequences. The TCRdist pipeline was used in a later analysis to assign CDR3 sequences and most-parsimonious VDJ recombination scenarios. In a later analysis, every TCR beta chain was defined by the combination of its CDR3 amino acid sequence and its V-gene family, and reads without a unique V-gene family were dropped. In a later analysis, 500 to 700 highly shared, low-generation-probability nucleotide sequences were removed to address suspected cross-contamination and a sequencing artifact. For each public chain, a later analysis derived a clonal expansion index from normalized ranks of inferred template counts within each repertoire. In a later analysis, generation probabilities were computed using a VDJ recombination model fitted to out-of-frame rearrangements, and the results were checked against IGoR. Hypergeometric tests were used in a later analysis to score TCR-TCR, TCR-HLA and TCR-CMV co-occurrence, with a repertoire-size bias correction applied to the TCR pairs. To estimate false discovery rates, a later analysis permuted the HLA or CMV assignments 20 times. In a later analysis, co-occurring TCRs were grouped using DBSCAN, with TCRdist sequence similarity added in when clustering inside HLA-allele-positive subsets. Repertoires with fewer than 30,000 or more than 120,000 public chains were left out of co-occurrence clustering, as were five repertoires with anomalous nucleotide sharing. TCRdb holds this immuneACCESS table with in-frame rearrangements only. Some clones are missing; in checked studies, unresolved V genes explain under half, and the rest has no known cause. V and J calls and clone size are those listed in that table; D and trimming were worked out from the DNA. The sample profile shows about 100,000 clones; 70% to 80% of them were found once. About 20% of the sample lies in the top ten.

The research as a whole found: Compared with the roughly 720-donor mean, donors in an Asian-associated ancestry cluster had fewer N-insertions in productive TCRs, according to a later genetic analysis. A further reported finding was that TCR beta sequences accurately predicted the HLA-A and HLA-B alleles for most subjects in the first cohort. It was suggested by the authors that the approach could potentially be generalized to other disease states and immunological phenotypes. Because counts were too low, approximately 15 rarely observed V segments, including chromosome 9 orphons, were excluded from the earlier analysis of 587 of the donors. Specific HLA alleles were associated with roughly 16,000 TCR beta sequences at a false discovery rate of 0.05 in a later analysis. A cluster of highly shared sequence variants was judged likely to be a technical artifact of the sequencing pipeline. The study listed 150 to 200 TCR beta chains as associated with cytomegalovirus. The 87-base-pair reads could not distinguish some IMGT-functional V segments, including TRBV6-2 and TRBV6-3, so those segments were excluded. Broadly in line with IMGT annotations, most TCR beta V segments showed up in productive rearrangements about 90% or about 30% of the time in an earlier analysis of 450 to 750 of the donors. Cytomegalovirus status was reported to be diagnosed by the classifier with high specificity and sensitivity in both the original and validation cohorts. According to a later analysis, parvovirus B19, influenza, CMV and Epstein-Barr virus appeared linked to several top co-occurrence clusters. In vitro tests confirmed that three of the cytomegalovirus-associated TCR beta chains recognize cytomegalovirus antigens. A later analysis found that HLA-associated TCR beta chains were more clonally expanded and had lower generation probabilities than equally common non-associated chains. In a later analysis, TCR association rates were found to vary across HLA loci, with the most associated TCRs seen for DRB1 alleles and the fewest for HLA-C alleles. A later analysis found that most CMV-associated TCR beta chains appeared HLA-restricted, with HLA associations seemingly driven largely by CMV exposure. CMV serostatus was the only immune exposure information available for the cohort. In a later genetic analysis, a missense DCLRE1C variant was associated with V-gene and J-gene trimming of TCR beta chains, and the association was replicated in an independent cohort. Because HLA typing was unavailable for some donors at each locus, only the typed subset was used in association tests. Across donors, most TCR sequences were observed very rarely, whereas some public TCRs were present in many individuals. In this cohort, only TCR beta chains were sequenced, and detectable features were limited by the absence of alpha or paired-chain data. Linkage disequilibrium might explain the correlated functional status among segregating V segments, but an unknown experimental factor could not be excluded. Sequencing depth was assumed to be roughly uniform across donors in the presence/absence analyses, though that assumption may not hold. Assigning TCR associations to individual alleles was difficult when HLA alleles, especially DR and DQ, strongly co-occurred.

Trimming costs V 5 bases and J 1 base, and their ends lie 12 bases apart. The CDR3 measures 15 amino acids from cysteine to phenylalanine. The kept DNA is CDR3 alone, 45 bases in frame from the first base. According to the germline V gene, CDR1 reads MNHEY and CDR2 reads SVGAGI. Sequencing used PBMCs. This receptor was obtained from a woman aged 60-70 years in good health and CMV-seropositive. The chain joins TRBV6-5 to TRBJ1-5; the best D guess is TRBD1, with 5 bases matching. The CDR3 reads CASSPDSWSNQPQHF. Read as DNA, the sequence is TGTGCCAGCAGTCCCGACAGTTGGAGCAATCAGCCCCAGCATTTT.